These 29 T cell receptor beta chains came from one sample sequenced in a study of T-cell memory formation after mild COVID-19. One entry per CDR3 protein, called by TCRdb with MiXCR from the 5' RACE reads. The table has 25,000 to 35,000 distinct CDR3 sequences, roughly an eighth seen once. Source material: PBMCs or a T cell subset sorted from them (not recorded which). These receptors were collected from an adult woman who had mild COVID-19 (a few samples of this study predate the infection). Cell type and time point are not known.

This clonotype was counted ten times or more. V is TRBV7-9 and J is TRBJ1-5; TRBD1 matches at 11 bases. The CDR3 runs to 15 residues. V was clipped by 4 bases and J by 5 bases; unmatched bases: 4. From germline, CDR1 is SEHNR and CDR2 FQNEAQ (reference sequence). Written as DNA, the CDR3 is TGTGCCAGCAGCTGGGGACAGGGGGGCGATCAGCCCCAGCATTTT. Amino acid sequence: CASSWGQGGDQPQHF.

This clonotype was counted at least ten times. The chain recombines TRBV6-5 with TRBJ1-6; D uncertain. Trimming left V 7 bases short and J 7 bases short, with 17 bases between. CDR1 and CDR2 from the germline V gene are MNHEY and SVGAGI. The CDR3 spans 15 residues. In DNA form, the CDR3 reads TGTGCCAGCATAAAAGACGGAAGAAGGAATTCACCCCTCCACTTT. Its translation: CASIKDGRRNSPLHF.

There are a few counts of this clonotype. The V and J genes are TRBV4-1 and TRBJ2-5, with 15 positions matching TRBD2. This CDR3 is 20 amino acids long. Unmatched junction bases numbered 14, after V lost 4 bases and J lost 2 bases. The germline gives CDR1 MGHRA, CDR2 YSYEKL. CDR3 protein: CASSRPGLAGGGDLQETQYF. CDR3 DNA sequence: TGCGCCAGCAGCCGACCGGGACTAGCGGGGGGAGGGGATCTTCAAGAGACCCAGTACTTC.

The table lists this clonotype with many counts. The rearrangement uses TRBV18 and TRBJ2-5; the match to TRBD1 covers 7 bases. The length of the CDR3 is 14 residues. Germline V gene data show CDR1 as KGHSH and CDR2 as LQKENI. Losses at the gene ends were 0 bases for V and 5 bases for J; bases not matched to a gene: 3. The CDR3 DNA is TGTGCCAGCTCACCACCGGACAGGCGGGAGACCCAGTACTTC. Translation: CASSPPDRRETQYF. The whole variable domain, remainder taken from reference TRBV18 and TRBJ2-5, is NAGVMQNPRHLVRRRGQEARLRCSPMKGHSHVYWYRQLPEEGLKFMVYLQKENIIDESGMPKERFSAEFPKEGPSILRIQQVVRGDSAAYFCASSPPDRRETQYFGPGTRLLVL.

This clonotype appeared many times. V gene TRBV7-2 combines with J gene TRBJ2-7; D unclear. The CDR3 runs 14 residues. The V end was cut by 3 bases, the J end by 5 bases, with 14 bases between. Looked up from germline, CDR1 is SGHTA and CDR2 is FQGNSA. CDR3 residues: CASSLQADRHEQYF. CDR3 DNA: TGTGCCAGCAGCTTGCAGGCGGATAGACACGAGCAGTACTTC.

V usage is TRBV7-2 and J usage is TRBJ2-3; 11 bases map to TRBD2. CDR1 is SGHTA and CDR2 is FQGNSA in the germline V gene. The J segment lost 2 bases and the V segment lost 4 bases, leaving 8 bases of the junction unmatched. The CDR3 has 17 amino acids. The CDR3 DNA follows: TGTGCCAGCAGCTACCCGGGACTAGCGGAGACCACAGATACGCAGTATTTT. It specifies CASSYPGLAETTDTQYF. The complete variable domain, with remaining parts taken from reference TRBV7-2 and TRBJ2-3, reads GAGVSQSPSNKVTEKGKDVELRCDPISGHTALYWYRQSLGQGLEFLIYFQGNSAPDKSGLPSDRFSAERTGGSVSTLTIQRTQQEDSAVYLCASSYPGLAETTDTQYFGPGTRLTVL.

The table lists this clonotype with many counts. This chain links TRBV12-3 or TRBV12-4 with TRBJ1-2; D remains unclear. This CDR3 has 12 residues. The ends were cut back, 2 bases at V and 8 bases at J, with 9 bases in the middle. CDR3 in amino acids: CASSLWENGYTF. CDR3 DNA: TGTGCCAGCAGTTTATGGGAGAACGGCTACACCTTC.

A single count supports this clonotype. The gene calls are TRBV12-3 or TRBV12-4 and TRBJ1-1; D remains ambiguous. The CDR3 is 13 amino acids. V dropped 1 base and J dropped 7 bases, with 10 bases sitting between them. In DNA form, the CDR3 reads TGTGCCAGCAGTTTAGGGGGTGCGGGTGAAGCTTTCTTT. It yields the protein CASSLGGAGEAFF.

This sequence joins TRBV5-1 and TRBJ1-1, with D unresolved. V was clipped by 0 bases and J by 5 bases, with 17 bases between them. Germline V CDR1 and CDR2: SGHRS, YFSETQ. CDR3 length equals 16 residues. In nucleotides, the CDR3 is TGCGCCAGCAGCTTGGAGTGGGCAGGTGGGCGGACTGAAGCTTTCTTT. Its translation is CASSLEWAGGRTEAFF.

The chain joins TRBV6-5 to TRBJ2-5; TRBD1 is a possible D gene (5 bases). The CDR3 has 15 amino acids. Germline CDR1 MNHEY, CDR2 SVGAGI. With 5 bases removed from V and 2 bases from J, the gap between germline ends came to 15 bases. CDR3 sequence (DNA): TGTGCCAGCAGTGCTACCGCAGGGTTTCAAGAGACCCAGTACTTC. Residues: CASSATAGFQETQYF.

This clonotype came up many times. The chain uses TRBV30 and TRBJ2-7; D remains unclear. From germline, CDR1 is GTSNPN and CDR2 SVGIG (reference sequence). The CDR3 consists of 13 residues. V was cut by 4 bases and J by 4 bases, with 14 bases left in between. This CDR3 reads CAWTTGSGYEQYF. The CDR3 coding sequence is TGTGCCTGGACCACCGGATCCGGATACGAGCAGTACTTC.

This clonotype was counted at least ten times. The chain recombines TRBV4-2 with TRBJ2-1; 8 bases align to TRBD2. Germline values: CDR1 LGHNA, CDR2 YNFKEQ. The CDR3 consists of 16 residues. V trimming: 3 bases; J trimming: 1 base; junction bases outside the gene matches: 5. For the CDR3, the DNA is TGTGCCAGCAGCCACGGGACTAGTGTTTCCTACAATGAGCAGTTCTTC. Translation gives CASSHGTSVSYNEQFF.

This clonotype was counted at least ten times. The chain carries TRBV24-1 and TRBJ2-1, with a tentative D call TRBD2 (5 bases). This CDR3 has 12 amino acids. Between the trimmed V and J ends, which lost 6 bases and 5 bases, there was a span of 7 bases. Per germline, CDR1 KGHDR and CDR2 SFDVKD. The CDR3 loop is CATSLLDNEQFF. The CDR3 coding sequence is TGTGCCACCAGTTTACTAGACAATGAGCAGTTCTTC.

The sample holds many counts of this clonotype. The chain carries TRBV12-3 or TRBV12-4 and TRBJ1-5; D might be TRBD1 (5 bases). The germline V and J ends were trimmed by 2 bases and 1 base, with 9 bases remaining between them. This CDR3 has 15 amino acids. In nucleotides, the CDR3 is TGTGCCAGCAGTTTAAGTTGGGGCAGCAATCAGCCCCAGCATTTT. Protein product: CASSLSWGSNQPQHF.

This clonotype was found many times. This chain links TRBV2 with TRBJ2-7; 10 bases fit TRBD1. This CDR3 has 14 residues. CDR1 SNHLY and CDR2 FYNNEI come from the germline V gene. Trimming removed 7 bases from V and 1 base from J; junction bases left unmatched: 4. The CDR3, as DNA: TGTGCCAGCACCAGGGACAGGGGTTCCTACGAGCAGTACTTC. It translates to CASTRDRGSYEQYF.

This clonotype has at least ten counts. V is TRBV18 and J is TRBJ1-1, with D maybe TRBD1 (5 bases). The CDR3 is 14 residues long. The germline gives CDR1 KGHSH, CDR2 LQKENI. The V end was cut by 0 bases, the J end by 1 base, with 6 bases between. For the CDR3, the DNA is TGTGCCAGCTCACCACCGGGGCGGAACACTGAAGCTTTCTTT. Translating gives CASSPPGRNTEAFF. Full variable domain (remainder filled in from reference TRBV18 and TRBJ1-1): NAGVMQNPRHLVRRRGQEARLRCSPMKGHSHVYWYRQLPEEGLKFMVYLQKENIIDESGMPKERFSAEFPKEGPSILRIQQVVRGDSAAYFCASSPPGRNTEAFFGQGTRLTVV.

This clonotype was recorded many times. This chain links TRBV5-1 with TRBJ2-3; 8 nucleotides line up with TRBD1. CDR1 is SGHRS and CDR2 is YFSETQ in the germline V gene. The V and J ends lost 0 bases and 1 base, in that order; junction bases with no gene match: 16. The length of the CDR3 is 20 residues. CDR3 sequence: CASSLAGVPAGGWGTDTQYF. The CDR3 DNA sequence: TGCGCCAGCAGCTTGGCAGGGGTCCCGGCAGGGGGCTGGGGCACAGATACGCAGTATTTT.

This clonotype was seen at least ten times. V is TRBV5-8 and J is TRBJ1-1; TRBD1 matches 7 bases. CDR3 length equals 13 residues. The germline V gene encodes CDR1 SGHTS and CDR2 YDEGEE. The J segment lost 8 bases and the V segment lost 4 bases, leaving 8 bases of the junction unmatched. CDR3 coding DNA: TGTGCCAGCAGCCTACGAGGGGGCAAGGAAGCTTTCTTT. This gives the protein CASSLRGGKEAFF.

The sample holds many counts of this clonotype. This chain uses TRBV27 with TRBJ2-2; tentative D call: TRBD1 (5 bases). The germline V gene encodes CDR1 MNHEY and CDR2 SMNVEV (reference sequence). This CDR3 comprises 16 residues. V was cut by 5 bases and J by 5 bases, with 18 bases left in between. CDR3 sequence reads: CASSPPRRDGTGELFF. The CDR3 DNA reads TGTGCCAGCAGTCCCCCCCGCAGGGATGGAACCGGGGAGCTGTTTTTT.

The table lists this clonotype with many counts. This chain connects TRBV27 to TRBJ2-1; 9 bases line up with TRBD1. This CDR3 contains 16 residues. The ends lost 7 bases at V and 1 base at J; junction bases unmatched: 8. Germline loops: CDR1 MNHEY, CDR2 SMNVEV (reference sequence). The chain's CDR3 is CASTETGGRSYNEQFF. The CDR3 region has the DNA TGTGCCAGCACCGAAACAGGGGGCAGATCCTACAATGAGCAGTTCTTC.

This clonotype has ten or more counts. The chain joins TRBV5-5 to TRBJ2-7; D ambiguous. Trimming removed 2 bases at V and 3 bases at J, with 9 bases between. The CDR3 covers 13 residues. The V gene's germline CDR1 is SGHKS and CDR2 YYEKEE (reference sequence). The CDR3 coding sequence is TGTGCCAGCAGCTTTGGACCAAACTACGAGCAGTACTTC. Translated, it gives CASSFGPNYEQYF.

There are many counts of this clonotype. The genes are TRBV6-5 and TRBJ2-7; 7 positions agree with TRBD2. The junction had 12 bases not matched to a gene; V was cut back by 5 bases and J by 2 bases. The CDR3 sequence is 16 residues long. The germline V gene has CDR1 MNHEY and CDR2 SVGAGI. The CDR3 loop is CASSRGREGLAYEQYF. CDR3 nucleotides: TGTGCCAGCAGTCGCGGCAGGGAAGGACTAGCCTACGAGCAGTACTTC.

There are many counts of this clonotype. This sequence joins TRBV5-4 and TRBJ2-7, with 7 bases that match TRBD1. CDR3 size: 15 residues. Per germline, CDR1 SGHNT and CDR2 YYREEE (reference sequence). The V gene end was trimmed by 0 bases and the J gene end by 3 bases; junction bases not matched to a gene: 6. In nucleotides, the CDR3 is TGTGCCAGCAGCTTGGGGGGACAGCCCTTCTACGAGCAGTACTTC. Its protein is CASSLGGQPFYEQYF.

This clonotype was detected ten times or more. The chain combines TRBV12-3 or TRBV12-4 with TRBJ2-3, with D possibly being TRBD1 (5 bases). This CDR3 region has 13 residues. V was pared by 6 bases and J by 0 bases, with 7 bases between. The CDR3 coding sequence is TGTGCCAGCAGGCCAGGGAGCACAGATACGCAGTATTTT. This gives the protein CASRPGSTDTQYF.

The chain uses TRBV29-1 and TRBJ2-1; no clear D. V was pared by 3 bases and J by 5 bases, with 14 bases between. Germline lookup yields CDR1 SQVTM and CDR2 ANQGSEA. CDR3 size: 14 residues. The CDR3 sequence: CSVDEAGQHNEQFF. CDR3 nucleotide sequence: TGCAGCGTTGACGAGGCCGGGCAACACAATGAGCAGTTCTTC.

This chain joins TRBV5-4 and TRBJ1-5; 12 nucleotides line up with TRBD1. Germline trimming cut 4 bases from V and 1 base from J; bases unmatched to any gene: 6. The germline V gene encodes CDR1 SGHNT and CDR2 YYREEE (reference sequence). This CDR3 comprises 17 residues. The CDR3 region has the DNA TGTGCCAGCAGCCCCGGGACAGGGGGCTTGAGCAATCAGCCCCAGCATTTT. Protein: CASSPGTGGLSNQPQHF.

This clonotype showed up just a few times. Sequence at one end of the junction differs from germline and may be a read error. The rearrangement joins TRBV28 to TRBJ1-3; no clear D gene. Germline CDR1 and CDR2: MDHEN and SYDVKM. The CDR3 has 14 amino acids. CDR3 nucleotides: TGTGCCACCAGTTTTCGGGGAACTGGAAACACCATATATTTT. Translation: CATSFRGTGNTIYF.

The chain is built from TRBV4-1 and TRBJ2-4; 7 bases agree with TRBD1. Germline CDR1 is MGHRA and CDR2 is YSYEKL. V gave up 1 base and J gave up 0 bases; unmatched junction bases: 9. CDR3 length equals 18 residues. CDR3 sequence: CASSQGGTQGRAKNIQYF. In DNA form, the CDR3 reads TGCGCCAGCAGCCAAGGAGGGACACAGGGGAGAGCCAAAAACATTCAGTACTTC.

This clonotype was counted many times. The rearrangement joins TRBV20-1 to TRBJ2-5, with D possibly matching TRBD1 (7 bases). The V gene lost 2 bases and the J gene lost 1 base, with 8 bases spanning the gap. The CDR3 contains 13 residues. Germline V gene lookup returns CDR1 DFQATT and CDR2 SNEGSKA (reference sequence). CDR3 nucleotide sequence: TGCAGTGCTAGACAGGGGGGCCAAGAGACCCAGTACTTC. This codes for CSARQGGQETQYF.